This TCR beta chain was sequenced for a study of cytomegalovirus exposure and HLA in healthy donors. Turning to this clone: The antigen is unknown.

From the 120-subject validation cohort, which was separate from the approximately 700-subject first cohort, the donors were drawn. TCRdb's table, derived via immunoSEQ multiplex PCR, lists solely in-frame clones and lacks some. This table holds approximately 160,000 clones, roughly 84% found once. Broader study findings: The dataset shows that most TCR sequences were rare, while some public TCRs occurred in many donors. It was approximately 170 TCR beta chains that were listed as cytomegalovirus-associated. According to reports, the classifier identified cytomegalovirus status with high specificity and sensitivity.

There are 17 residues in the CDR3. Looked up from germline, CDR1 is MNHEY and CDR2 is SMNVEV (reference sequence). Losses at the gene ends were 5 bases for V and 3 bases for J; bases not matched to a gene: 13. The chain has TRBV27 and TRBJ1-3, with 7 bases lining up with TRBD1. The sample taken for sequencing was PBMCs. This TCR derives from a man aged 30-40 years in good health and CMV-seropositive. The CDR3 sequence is CASSPTAGGIYGNTIYF. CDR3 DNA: TGTGCCAGCAGTCCAACCGCAGGGGGAATATATGGAAACACCATATATTTT.